This TCR beta chain stems from a study of T cell responses to AZD1222 COVID-19 vaccine. TCRdb's copy holds only in-frame clones and misses some; the assay was immunoSEQ multiplex PCR. The sample yields about 180,000 clones, approximately 90% seen once. Study-level results: Donors, mostly white British, included more females; clonal diversity was possibly underestimated. Among AZD1222 vaccinees, only five or six were seropositive at baseline. Spike-specific TCRs gained breadth and depth after people received two AZD1222 doses. Regions 160-218 and 743-854 dominated among vaccine-associated CD4 TCRs spanning spike.

Between the trimmed V and J ends, which lost 0 bases and 9 bases, there was a span of 9 bases. The CDR3 consists of 12 residues. CDR1 SGHDT and CDR2 YYEEEE come from the germline V gene. A remark on this clone: What it binds is not known.

The chain recombines TRBV5-6 with TRBJ1-1; no firm D call. Sequences were derived from peripheral blood, sampled 28 days after the second dose of the MenACWY control vaccine. This sequence was found in an adult who received the MenACWY meningococcal vaccine as a control. The CDR3, as DNA: TGTGCCAGCAGCTTGGAGAGACATCAAGCTTTCTTT. Translated: CASSLERHQAFF.